The 10 T cell receptor beta chains given below trace back to one sample, sequenced in a study of blood T cell repertoires in COVID-19. Generated by immunoSEQ multiplex PCR, the TCRdb table keeps only in-frame clones and is missing some. The sample lists around 300,000 clones; approximately 83% were seen once. The sequencing sample was made of peripheral blood. The receptor set was obtained from a woman aged 30 to 39 who had recovered from COVID-19.

J is TRBJ1-2 and V is TRBV5-6, with 10 bases aligning to TRBD1. Germline CDR1 reads SGHDT; CDR2 reads YYEEEE. The CDR3 totals 14 residues. Trimming at V came to 2 bases and at J to 8 bases, leaving 6 bases not matched to a gene. The CDR3 coding sequence is TGTGCCAGCAGCTTCGACAGGGGGCTGCGAGGCTACACCTTC. Translated: CASSFDRGLRGYTF.

V usage is TRBV20-1 and J usage is TRBJ2-7; maybe TRBD1 (6 bases). Trimming removed 3 bases from V and 6 bases from J, with 15 bases in between. The germline V gene encodes CDR1 DFQATT and CDR2 SNEGSKA (reference sequence). This CDR3 has 13 amino acids. Here the CDR3 DNA reads TGCAGTGCTAGTGTAGGGTTAGGGGGCGAGCAGTACTTC. Translated: CSASVGLGGEQYF.

The chain recombines TRBV2 with TRBJ2-5, with TRBD1 matching 7 bases. J lost 5 bases, V lost 7 bases, and 4 bases had no gene match. The CDR3 length is 12 residues. Germline CDR1 and CDR2: SNHLY and FYNNEI. The CDR3 loop is CASKGAGETQYF. The CDR3 coding sequence is TGTGCCAGCAAGGGGGCCGGCGAGACCCAGTACTTC.

This chain links TRBV2 with TRBJ2-1; perhaps TRBD2 as D (6 bases). V lost 0 bases and J 6 bases, leaving 9 bases between the germline ends. CDR1 and CDR2 from the germline V gene are SNHLY and FYNNEI. The CDR3 runs 14 residues. In DNA form, the CDR3 reads TGTGCCAGCAGTGAAGCGGGACTCGGCAATGAGCAGTTCTTC. Protein sequence: CASSEAGLGNEQFF.

This rearrangement joins TRBV28 to TRBJ1-5; 10 bases agree with TRBD1. The CDR3 is 14 amino acids. The V gene's germline CDR1 is MDHEN and CDR2 SYDVKM. The CDR3 protein is CACLGQGGGQPQHF. The CDR3 bases are TGTGCGTGTCTTGGACAGGGGGGTGGGCAGCCCCAGCATTTT.

The chain combines TRBV5-7 with TRBJ2-2; D remains ambiguous. TRBV5-7 is an ORF for which the function is uncertain. This CDR3 is built from 15 residues. Trimming cost V 5 bases and J 5 bases, with 16 bases left between them. CDR3 nucleotide sequence: TGTGCCAGCAGGCGGAACCCCAGTCCAACCGGGGAGCTGTTTTTT. It yields the protein CASRRNPSPTGELFF.

The chain links TRBV3-1 (or the pseudogene TRBV3-2) to TRBJ2-1; D is possibly TRBD2 (6 bases). Germline V gene lookup returns CDR1 LGHDT and CDR2 YNNKEL (reference sequence). Trimming shortened V by 4 bases and J by 1 base, and 14 bases separated the two germline ends. The CDR3 length is 16 residues. CDR3 amino acids: CASSPTGSGSYNEQFF. CDR3 coding DNA: TGTGCCAGCAGCCCCACGGGCAGCGGGTCCTACAATGAGCAGTTCTTC.

The CDR3: CASGFHPGGGLRNQPQHF. Written as DNA, the CDR3 is TGTGCTAGTGGTTTTCACCCGGGGGGCGGGTTGCGTAATCAGCCCCAGCATTTT. The V gene is TRBV12-5, the J gene TRBJ1-5; possible D gene TRBD1, 6 bases. This CDR3 is 18 amino acids long. Trimming removed 3 bases from V and 4 bases from J, with 22 bases in between. Germline CDR1 is LGHNT and CDR2 is FRNRAP.

The chain employs TRBV3-1 (or the pseudogene TRBV3-2) and TRBJ2-3, with 7 nucleotides matching TRBD2. This CDR3 comprises 16 residues. After removal of 5 bases from V and 4 bases from J, the junction contained 12 bases not matched to a gene. The germline gives CDR1 LGHDT, CDR2 YNNKEL (reference sequence). CDR3 sequence reads: CASSGLGGGVADTQYF. CDR3 DNA sequence: TGTGCCAGCAGCGGCCTCGGGGGAGGGGTAGCAGATACGCAGTATTTT.

This clone has more than one count but fewer than ten. J is TRBJ2-5 and V is TRBV19, with 7 bases matching TRBD2. Per germline, CDR1 LNHDA and CDR2 SQIVND (reference sequence). Trimming cost V 6 bases and J 7 bases; bases outside gene matches: 8. The CDR3 is 13 residues long. The CDR3 protein is CASSNQAGVTQYF. The CDR3 DNA reads TGTGCCAGTAGCAATCAGGCGGGAGTGACCCAGTACTTC.